This is a list of T cell receptor beta chains from one sample in a study of cytomegalovirus exposure and HLA in healthy donors. Repertoires were generated with immunoSEQ multiplex PCR, while TCRdb's copy carries only in-frame clones and drops some. Here the sample spans some 140,000 clones, about three quarters being singletons. Sequencing was performed on PBMCs. These receptors were obtained from a woman aged 40 to 50 in good health and CMV-seronegative. Both conserved end residues are part of each CDR3. D genes are given only for firm matches. Expanded clones get a size class; other rows say once, few or many, or leave the size out.

d_call,clone_size,v_call,j_call,cdr3_aa,cdr3_nt
.,once,TRBV2,TRBJ2-3,CASSERLLEWGTDTQYF,TGTGCCAGCAGTGAACGCCTACTAGAGTGGGGCACAGATACGCAGTATTTT
TRBD1,.,TRBV5-3,TRBJ1-5,CARSSNRGCSNQPQHF,TGTGCCAGAAGCTCGAACAGGGGTTGTAGCAATCAGCCCCAGCATTTT
.,.,TRBV9,TRBJ2-3,CASSVVGLFTDTQYF,TGTGCCAGCAGCGTAGTTGGGCTTTTCACAGATACGCAGTATTTT
TRBD2,.,TRBV5-1,TRBJ2-1,CASSPDASGVGNEQFF,TGCGCCAGCAGCCCGGACGCTAGCGGGGTCGGAAATGAGCAGTTCTTC
TRBD1,few,TRBV7-8,TRBJ2-3,CASSGTGLTDTQYF,TGTGCCAGCAGCGGGACAGGCCTCACAGATACGCAGTATTTT
TRBD2,once,TRBV4-1,TRBJ2-1,CASSQGGTRSNEQFF,TGCGCCAGCAGCCAAGGCGGGACTAGGTCCAATGAGCAGTTCTTC
TRBD1,.,TRBV5-6,TRBJ1-6,CASSWQQGAGSPLHF,TGTGCCAGCAGCTGGCAACAGGGGGCTGGATCACCCCTCCACTTT
.,.,TRBV2,TRBJ2-2,CASSSLPGTSNTGELFF,TGTGCCAGCAGTTCACTACCGGGGACTTCGAACACCGGGGAGCTGTTTTTT
TRBD1,.,TRBV7-9,TRBJ2-1,CASSFYRGSHSYNEQFF,TGTGCCAGCAGCTTTTACAGGGGGTCTCACTCCTACAATGAGCAGTTCTTC
.,.,TRBV5-1,TRBJ2-2,CASSSGQTNTGELFF,TGCGCCAGCAGCTCCGGACAGACGAACACCGGGGAGCTGTTTTTT
.,.,TRBV5-5,TRBJ1-4,CASSLVREGEKLFF,TGTGCCAGCAGCTTGGTGCGGGAGGGTGAAAAACTGTTTTTT
.,.,TRBV5-6,TRBJ1-1,CASSLRGSQNTEAFF,TGTGCCAGCAGCTTACGAGGCTCCCAGAACACTGAAGCTTTCTTT
TRBD1,.,TRBV29-1,TRBJ1-2,CSVEQGARWGTYYGYTF,TGCAGCGTTGAACAGGGGGCGCGTTGGGGGACATACTATGGCTACACCTTC
TRBD2,.,TRBV7-3,TRBJ2-2,CSSSPSPAGANTGELFF,TGTTCCAGCAGCCCATCACCAGCGGGGGCGAACACCGGGGAGCTGTTTTTT
TRBD1,.,TRBV28,TRBJ1-6,CASRPDRGRSPLHF,TGTGCCAGCAGGCCCGACAGGGGGCGTTCACCCCTCCACTTT
.,.,TRBV6-5,TRBJ1-2,CASRAGGREGGYTF,TGTGCCAGCAGGGCTGGCGGGAGGGAAGGTGGCTACACCTTC
.,.,TRBV6-5,TRBJ2-7,CASSLGGSSYEQYF,TGTGCCAGCAGCCTTGGCGGTTCCTCCTACGAGCAGTACTTC
.,.,TRBV6-4,TRBJ2-1,CASSQTGLGEQFF,TGTGCCAGCAGTCAAACAGGGTTGGGCGAGCAGTTCTTC
TRBD2,.,TRBV5-1,TRBJ2-5,CASSLEAGGPQETQYF,TGCGCCAGCAGCTTGGAGGCGGGGGGGCCCCAAGAGACCCAGTACTTC
.,.,TRBV7-3,TRBJ1-1,CASRRKYRVMNTEAFF,TGTGCCAGCAGAAGAAAATACAGGGTCATGAACACTGAAGCTTTCTTT
TRBD1,.,TRBV28,TRBJ1-1,CASNNDRGDSNTEAFF,TGTGCCAGCAATAACGACAGGGGCGATTCGAACACTGAAGCTTTCTTT
.,.,TRBV7-2,TRBJ1-2,CASSLQIKGAFNYGYTF,TGTGCCAGCAGCTTACAAATTAAAGGGGCCTTTAACTATGGCTACACCTTC
TRBD1,.,TRBV4-1,TRBJ1-2,CASSQASRQGGYGYTF,TGCGCCAGCAGCCAAGCGAGTCGACAGGGGGGATATGGCTACACCTTC
.,.,TRBV25-1,TRBJ1-6,CASSDGHPDSPLHF,TGTGCCAGCAGTGACGGTCACCCGGATTCACCCCTCCACTTT
TRBD1,.,TRBV9,TRBJ1-3,CASSKGGQPNSGNTIYF,TGTGCCAGCAGCAAAGGGGGACAGCCGAACTCTGGAAACACCATATATTTT
.,.,TRBV6-4,TRBJ1-2,CASTTHAGADNGYTF,TGTGCCAGCACTACACATGCGGGGGCCGATAATGGCTACACCTTC